This T cell receptor beta chain was retrieved from a study of T cell responses to AZD1222 COVID-19 vaccine. Study-level points and caveats: At baseline, seropositivity was found in only six or seven AZD1222 recipients.

The CDR3 loop spans 11 amino acids. Germline lookup yields CDR1 DFQATT and CDR2 SNEGSKA (reference sequence). J lost 7 bases, V lost 7 bases, and 7 bases had no gene match. As concerns this clone: The antigen is undetermined.

Profiled with immunoSEQ multiplex PCR; TCRdb holds only in-frame clones, not every one. The sample gives approximately 110,000 clones, over 75% of which show up once; roughly 9.8% is in the top ten. This sample comprised peripheral blood, obtained on day 0 of AZD1222 vaccination. The receptor comes from an adult in good health. This chain links TRBV20-1 with TRBJ2-7; 7 bases fit TRBD2. CDR3 bases: TGCAGTGGGGGGACTAAGGATGAGCAGTACTTC. Its protein product is CSGGTKDEQYF.